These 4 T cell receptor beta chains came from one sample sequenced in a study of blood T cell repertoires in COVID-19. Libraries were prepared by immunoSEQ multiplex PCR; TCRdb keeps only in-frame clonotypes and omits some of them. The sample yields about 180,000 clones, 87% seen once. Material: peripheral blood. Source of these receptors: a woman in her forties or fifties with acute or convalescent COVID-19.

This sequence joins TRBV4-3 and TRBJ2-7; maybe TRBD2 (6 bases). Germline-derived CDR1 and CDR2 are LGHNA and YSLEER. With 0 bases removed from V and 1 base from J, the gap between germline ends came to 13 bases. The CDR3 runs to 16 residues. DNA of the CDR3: TGCGCCAGCAGCCAAGACGCCACCGGGACTTCCTACGAGCAGTACTTC. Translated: CASSQDATGTSYEQYF.

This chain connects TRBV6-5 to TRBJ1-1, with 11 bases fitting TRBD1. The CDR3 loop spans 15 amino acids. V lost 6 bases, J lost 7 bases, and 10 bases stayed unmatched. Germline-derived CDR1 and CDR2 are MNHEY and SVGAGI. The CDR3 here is CASSPGQGGSFEAFF. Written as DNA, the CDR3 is TGTGCCAGCAGCCCGGGACAGGGGGGCTCCTTTGAAGCTTTCTTT.

The CDR3 sequence: CASSRQGLGTYEQYF. The DNA for the CDR3 is TGTGCCAGCAGCCGACAGGGGTTAGGGACCTACGAGCAGTACTTC. V usage is TRBV6-5 and J usage is TRBJ2-7, with 8 bases identical to TRBD1. Germline CDR1 and CDR2: MNHEY and SVGAGI. The V and J ends lost 6 bases and 2 bases, in that order; junction bases with no gene match: 9. The CDR3 is 15 amino acids.

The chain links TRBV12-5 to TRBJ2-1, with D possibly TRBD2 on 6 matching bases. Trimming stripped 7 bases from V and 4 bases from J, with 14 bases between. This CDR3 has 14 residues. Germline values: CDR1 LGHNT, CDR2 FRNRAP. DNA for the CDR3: TGTGCTAGTGCCCTCGGGACTGTATACAATGAGCAGTTCTTC. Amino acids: CASALGTVYNEQFF.